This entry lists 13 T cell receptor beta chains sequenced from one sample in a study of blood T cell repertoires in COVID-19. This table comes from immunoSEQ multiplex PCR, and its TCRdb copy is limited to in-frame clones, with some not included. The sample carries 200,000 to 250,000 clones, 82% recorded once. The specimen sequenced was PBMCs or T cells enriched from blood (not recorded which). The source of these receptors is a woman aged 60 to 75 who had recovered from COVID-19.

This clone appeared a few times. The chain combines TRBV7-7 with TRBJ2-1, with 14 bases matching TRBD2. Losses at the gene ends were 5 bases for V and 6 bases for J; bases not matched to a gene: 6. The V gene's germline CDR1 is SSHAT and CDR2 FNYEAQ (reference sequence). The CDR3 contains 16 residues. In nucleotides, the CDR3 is TGTGCCAGCAGCGGCGGACTAGCGGGGGGTTTCAATGAGCAGTTCTTC. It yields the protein CASSGGLAGGFNEQFF.

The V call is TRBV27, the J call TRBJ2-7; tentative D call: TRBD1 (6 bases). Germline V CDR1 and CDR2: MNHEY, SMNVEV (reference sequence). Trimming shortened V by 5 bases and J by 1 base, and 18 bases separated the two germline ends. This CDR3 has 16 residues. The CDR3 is CASSPTPDRLSYEQYF. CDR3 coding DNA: TGTGCCAGCAGTCCCACCCCTGACAGGCTTTCCTACGAGCAGTACTTC.

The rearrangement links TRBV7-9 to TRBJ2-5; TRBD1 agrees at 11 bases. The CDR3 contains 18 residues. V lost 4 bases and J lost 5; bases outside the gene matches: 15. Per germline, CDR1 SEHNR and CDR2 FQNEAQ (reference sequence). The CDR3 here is CASSYPLEGQGGFETQYF. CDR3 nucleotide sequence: TGTGCCAGCAGCTACCCCTTAGAGGGACAGGGGGGATTCGAGACCCAGTACTTC.

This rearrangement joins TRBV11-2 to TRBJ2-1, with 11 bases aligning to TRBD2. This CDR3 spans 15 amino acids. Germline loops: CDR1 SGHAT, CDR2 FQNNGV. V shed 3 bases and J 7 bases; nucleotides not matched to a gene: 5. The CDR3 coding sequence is TGTGCCAGCAGCTTTAGCGGGGGGGCTTTAAATGAGCAGTTCTTC. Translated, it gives CASSFSGGALNEQFF. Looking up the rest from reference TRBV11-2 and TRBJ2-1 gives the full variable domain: EAGVAQSPRYKIIEKRQSVAFWCNPISGHATLYWYQQILGQGPKLLIQFQNNGVVDDSQLPKDRFSAERLKGVDSTLKIQPAKLEDSAVYLCASSFSGGALNEQFFGPGTRLTVL.

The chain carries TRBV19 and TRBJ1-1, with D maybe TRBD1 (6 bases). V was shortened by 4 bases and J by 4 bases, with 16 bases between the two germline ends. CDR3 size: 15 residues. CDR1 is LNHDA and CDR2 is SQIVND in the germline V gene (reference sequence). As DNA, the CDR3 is TGTGCCAGTAGTAAGATTGAGACAGGAGCCACTGAAGCTTTCTTT. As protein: CASSKIETGATEAFF.

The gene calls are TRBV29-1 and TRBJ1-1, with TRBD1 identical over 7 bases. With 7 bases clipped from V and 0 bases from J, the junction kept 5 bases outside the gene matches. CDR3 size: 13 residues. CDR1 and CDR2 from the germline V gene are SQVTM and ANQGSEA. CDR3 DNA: TGCAGCGGAATGACAGGGATGAACACTGAAGCTTTCTTT. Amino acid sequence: CSGMTGMNTEAFF.

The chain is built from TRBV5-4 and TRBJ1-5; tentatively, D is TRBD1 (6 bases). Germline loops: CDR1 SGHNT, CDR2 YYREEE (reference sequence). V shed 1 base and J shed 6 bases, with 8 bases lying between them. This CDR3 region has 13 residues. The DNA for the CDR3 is TGTGCCAGCAGCTTGCAGGGGTTTCAGCCCCAGCATTTT. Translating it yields CASSLQGFQPQHF.

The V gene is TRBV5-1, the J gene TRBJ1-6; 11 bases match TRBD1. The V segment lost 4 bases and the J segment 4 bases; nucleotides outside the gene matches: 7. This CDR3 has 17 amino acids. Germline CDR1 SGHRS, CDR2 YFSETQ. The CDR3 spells CASSPYGTGGYNSPLHF. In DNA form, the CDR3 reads TGCGCCAGCAGCCCATATGGGACAGGGGGGTATAATTCACCCCTCCACTTT.

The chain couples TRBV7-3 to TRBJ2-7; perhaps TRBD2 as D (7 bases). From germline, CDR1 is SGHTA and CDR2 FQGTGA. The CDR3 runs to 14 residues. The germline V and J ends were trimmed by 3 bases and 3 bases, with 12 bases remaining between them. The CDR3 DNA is TGTGCCAGCAGCTTCGAGGGGGGGTACTACGAGCAGTACTTC. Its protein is CASSFEGGYYEQYF. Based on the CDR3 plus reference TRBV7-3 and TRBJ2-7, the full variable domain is GAGVSQTPSNKVTEKGKYVELRCDPISGHTALYWYRQSLGQGPEFLIYFQGTGAADDSGLPNDRFFAVRPEGSVSTLKIQRTERGDSAVYLCASSFEGGYYEQYFGPGTRLTVT.

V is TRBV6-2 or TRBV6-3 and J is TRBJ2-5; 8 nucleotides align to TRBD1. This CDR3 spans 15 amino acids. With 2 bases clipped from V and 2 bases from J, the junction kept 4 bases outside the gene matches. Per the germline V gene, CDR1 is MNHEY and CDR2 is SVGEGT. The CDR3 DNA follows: TGTGCCAGCAGTTACATGCAGGGGGCTCAAGAGACCCAGTACTTC. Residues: CASSYMQGAQETQYF.

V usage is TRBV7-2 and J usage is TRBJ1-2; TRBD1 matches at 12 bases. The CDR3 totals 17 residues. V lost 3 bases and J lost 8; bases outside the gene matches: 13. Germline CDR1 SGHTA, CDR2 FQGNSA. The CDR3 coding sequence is TGTGCCAGCAGCTTCCCCGGGACAGGGGGCGGCCGCCAGGGCTACACCTTC. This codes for CASSFPGTGGGRQGYTF.

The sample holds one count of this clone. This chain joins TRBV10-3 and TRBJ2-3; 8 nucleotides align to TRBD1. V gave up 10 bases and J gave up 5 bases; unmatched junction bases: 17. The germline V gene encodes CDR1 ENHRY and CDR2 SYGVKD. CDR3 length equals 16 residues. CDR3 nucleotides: TGTGCCAGCTCTCCCAGGACAGGGCGGCAATTAGATACGCAGTATTTT. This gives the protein CASSPRTGRQLDTQYF.

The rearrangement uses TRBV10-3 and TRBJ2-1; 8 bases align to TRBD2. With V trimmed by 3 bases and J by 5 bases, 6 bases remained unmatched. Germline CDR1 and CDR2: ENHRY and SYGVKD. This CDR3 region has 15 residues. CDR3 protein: CAISDLAGSDNEQFF. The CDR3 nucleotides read TGTGCCATCAGTGACTTAGCGGGGTCGGACAATGAGCAGTTCTTC.